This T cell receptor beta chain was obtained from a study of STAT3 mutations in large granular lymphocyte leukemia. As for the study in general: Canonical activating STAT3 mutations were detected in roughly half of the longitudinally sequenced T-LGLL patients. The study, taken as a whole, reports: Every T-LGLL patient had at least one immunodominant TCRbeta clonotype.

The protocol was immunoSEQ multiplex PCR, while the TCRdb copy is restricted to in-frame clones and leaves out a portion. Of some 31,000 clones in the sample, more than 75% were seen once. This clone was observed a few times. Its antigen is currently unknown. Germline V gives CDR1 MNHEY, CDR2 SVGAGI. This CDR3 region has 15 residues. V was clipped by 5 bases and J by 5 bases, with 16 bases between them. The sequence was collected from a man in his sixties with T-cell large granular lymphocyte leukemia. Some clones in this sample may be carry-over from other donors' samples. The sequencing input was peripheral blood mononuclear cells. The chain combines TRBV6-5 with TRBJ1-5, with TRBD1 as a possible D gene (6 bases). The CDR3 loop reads CASSRDTNPYQPQHF. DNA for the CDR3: TGTGCCAGCAGTAGGGACACGAATCCGTATCAGCCCCAGCATTTT.